This T cell receptor beta chain was identified during a study of T-cell reconstitution after alpha-beta-depleted transplantation in children. Findings and limits, study-wide: Newly made T cells mostly supplied T-cell counts and diversity one year after transplant. From surviving recipient T cells and thymic progenitors came the high day-60 TCRbeta diversity observed in some patients. Several hundred expanded graft clones reportedly gave rise to the alpha-beta T cells present about two months after transplant.

Library preparation (for TCRbeta) was performed with unique molecular identifiers. TCRdb re-called the PCR reads with MiXCR, one entry per CDR3 protein. The sample has fewer than 750,000 distinct CDR3 sequences, over 20% seen once. The germline CDR1 and CDR2 sequences are DFQATT and SNEGSKA (reference sequence). CDR3 length: 13 amino acids. With 1 base removed from V and 5 bases from J, the gap between germline ends came to 11 bases. Of note for this clonotype: What it binds is unknown.

V is TRBV20-1 and J is TRBJ1-1; a weak D match, TRBD1 (5 bases). The TCR originated in a boy under two years old with Wiskott-Aldrich syndrome, due to receive a stem cell transplant. This specimen was PBMCs, taken before TCRalphabeta/CD19-depleted stem cell transplant. The CDR3 coding sequence is TGCAGTGCTAGAGTACCAGGGCGGACTGAAGCTTTCTTT. Its translation: CSARVPGRTEAFF.